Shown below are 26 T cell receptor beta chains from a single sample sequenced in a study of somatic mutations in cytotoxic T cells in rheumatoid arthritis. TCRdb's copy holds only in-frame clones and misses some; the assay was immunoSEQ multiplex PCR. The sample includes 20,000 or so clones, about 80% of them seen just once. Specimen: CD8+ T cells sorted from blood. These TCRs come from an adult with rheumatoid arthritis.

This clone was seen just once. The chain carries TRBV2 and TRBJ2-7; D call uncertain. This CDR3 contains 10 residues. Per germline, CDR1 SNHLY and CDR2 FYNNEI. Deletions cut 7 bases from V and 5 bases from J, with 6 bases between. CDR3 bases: TGTGCCAGCATCTCGAACGAGCAGTACTTC. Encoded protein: CASISNEQYF. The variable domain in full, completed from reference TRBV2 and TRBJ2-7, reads EPEVTQTPSHQVTQMGQEVILRCVPISNHLYFYWYRQILGQKVEFLVSFYNNEISEKSEIFDDQFSVERPDGSNFTLKIRSTKLEDSAMYFCASISNEQYFGPGTRLTVT.

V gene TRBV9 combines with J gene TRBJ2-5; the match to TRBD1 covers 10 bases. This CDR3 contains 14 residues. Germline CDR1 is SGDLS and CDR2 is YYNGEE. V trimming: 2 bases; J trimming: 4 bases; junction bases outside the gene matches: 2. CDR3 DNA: TGTGCCAGCAGCGTCGGGACAGGGGTAGAGACCCAGTACTTC. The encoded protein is CASSVGTGVETQYF.

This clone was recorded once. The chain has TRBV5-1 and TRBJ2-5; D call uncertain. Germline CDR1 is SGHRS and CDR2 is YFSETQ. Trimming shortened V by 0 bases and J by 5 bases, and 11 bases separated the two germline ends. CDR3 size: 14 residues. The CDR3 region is CASSLDGLRETQYF. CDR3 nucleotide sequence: TGCGCCAGCAGCTTGGACGGGCTGCGGGAGACCCAGTACTTC.

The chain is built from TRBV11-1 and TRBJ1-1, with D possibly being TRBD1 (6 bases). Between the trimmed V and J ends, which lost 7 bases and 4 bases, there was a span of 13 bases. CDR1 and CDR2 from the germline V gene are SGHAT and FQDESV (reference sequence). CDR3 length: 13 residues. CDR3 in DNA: TGTGCCAGCACCTTGGGGGGGCTCACTGAAGCTTTCTTT. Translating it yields CASTLGGLTEAFF.

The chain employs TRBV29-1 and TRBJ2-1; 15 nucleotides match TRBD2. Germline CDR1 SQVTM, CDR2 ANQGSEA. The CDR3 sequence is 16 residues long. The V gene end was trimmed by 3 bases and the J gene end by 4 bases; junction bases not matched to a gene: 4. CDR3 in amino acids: CSVDGTSGRMYNEQFF. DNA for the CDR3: TGCAGCGTTGACGGGACTAGCGGGAGGATGTACAATGAGCAGTTCTTC.

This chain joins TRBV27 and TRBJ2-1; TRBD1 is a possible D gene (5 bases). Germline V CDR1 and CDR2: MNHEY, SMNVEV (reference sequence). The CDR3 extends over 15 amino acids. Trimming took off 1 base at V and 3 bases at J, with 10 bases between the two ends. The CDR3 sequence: CASSLYRTLYNEQFF. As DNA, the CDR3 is TGTGCCAGCAGTTTATACAGGACACTCTACAATGAGCAGTTCTTC.

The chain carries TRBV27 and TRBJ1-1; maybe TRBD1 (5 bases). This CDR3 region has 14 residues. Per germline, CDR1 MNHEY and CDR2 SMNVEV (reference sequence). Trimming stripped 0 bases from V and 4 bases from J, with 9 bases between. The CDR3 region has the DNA TGTGCCAGCAGTTTATCGAGCGGGGCCACTGAAGCTTTCTTT. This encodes CASSLSSGATEAFF.

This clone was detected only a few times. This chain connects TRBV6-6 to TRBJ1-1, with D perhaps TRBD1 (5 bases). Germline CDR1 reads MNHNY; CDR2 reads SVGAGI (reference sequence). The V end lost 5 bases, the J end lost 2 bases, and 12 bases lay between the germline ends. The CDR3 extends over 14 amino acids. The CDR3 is CASSADTQNTEAFF. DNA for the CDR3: TGTGCCAGCAGTGCGGACACCCAAAACACTGAAGCTTTCTTT.

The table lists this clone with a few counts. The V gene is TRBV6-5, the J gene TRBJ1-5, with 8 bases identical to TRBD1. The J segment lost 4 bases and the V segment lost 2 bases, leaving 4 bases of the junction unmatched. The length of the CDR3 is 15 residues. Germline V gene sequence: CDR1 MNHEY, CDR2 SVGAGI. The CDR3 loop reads CASSYTTGVNQPQHF. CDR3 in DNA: TGTGCCAGCAGTTACACGACAGGGGTGAATCAGCCCCAGCATTTT.

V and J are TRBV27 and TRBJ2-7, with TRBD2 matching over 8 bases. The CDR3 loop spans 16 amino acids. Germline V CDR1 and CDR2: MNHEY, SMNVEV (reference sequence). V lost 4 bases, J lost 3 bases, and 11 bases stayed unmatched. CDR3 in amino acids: CASSSTIAGSFYEQYF. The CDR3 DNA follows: TGTGCCAGCAGTTCTACGATAGCGGGAAGTTTCTACGAGCAGTACTTC.

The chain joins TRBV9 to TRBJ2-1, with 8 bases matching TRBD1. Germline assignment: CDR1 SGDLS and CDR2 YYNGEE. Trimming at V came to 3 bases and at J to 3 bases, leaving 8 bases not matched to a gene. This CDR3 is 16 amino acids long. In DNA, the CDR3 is TGTGCCAGCAGCGGACTTGGACAGGGTTACTACAATGAGCAGTTCTTC. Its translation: CASSGLGQGYYNEQFF.

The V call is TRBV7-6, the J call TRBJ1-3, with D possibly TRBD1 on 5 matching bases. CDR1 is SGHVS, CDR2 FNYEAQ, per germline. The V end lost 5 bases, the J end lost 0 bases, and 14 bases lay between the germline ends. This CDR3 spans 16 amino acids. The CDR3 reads CASSPTRGLSGNTIYF. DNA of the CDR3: TGTGCCAGCAGCCCCACCCGGGGCCTCTCTGGAAACACCATATATTTT. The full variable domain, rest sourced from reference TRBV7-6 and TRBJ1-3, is GAGVSQSPRYKVTKRGQDVALRCDPISGHVSLYWYRQALGQGPEFLTYFNYEAQQDKSGLPNDRFSAERPEGSISTLTIQRTEQRDSAMYRCASSPTRGLSGNTIYFGEGSWLTVV.

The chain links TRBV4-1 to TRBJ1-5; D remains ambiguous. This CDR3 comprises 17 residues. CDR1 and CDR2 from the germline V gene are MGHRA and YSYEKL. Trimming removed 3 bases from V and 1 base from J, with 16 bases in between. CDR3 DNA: TGCGCCAGCAGCCACACCCCCGGTCTGGGGAGCAATCAGCCCCAGCATTTT. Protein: CASSHTPGLGSNQPQHF.

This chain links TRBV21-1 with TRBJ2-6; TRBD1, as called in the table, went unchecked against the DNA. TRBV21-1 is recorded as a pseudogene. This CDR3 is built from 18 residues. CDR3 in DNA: TGTGCCAGCACCCTAGGGACAGGGGGTACTCCTGGGGCCAACGTCCTGACTTTC. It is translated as CASTLGTGGTPGANVLTF.

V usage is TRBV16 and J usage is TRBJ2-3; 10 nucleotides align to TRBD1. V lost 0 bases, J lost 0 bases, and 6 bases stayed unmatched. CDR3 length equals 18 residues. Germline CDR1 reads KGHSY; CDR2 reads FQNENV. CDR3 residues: CASSQSKDRGTSTDTQYF. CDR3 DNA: TGTGCCAGCAGCCAATCAAAGGACAGGGGGACTAGCACAGATACGCAGTATTTT.

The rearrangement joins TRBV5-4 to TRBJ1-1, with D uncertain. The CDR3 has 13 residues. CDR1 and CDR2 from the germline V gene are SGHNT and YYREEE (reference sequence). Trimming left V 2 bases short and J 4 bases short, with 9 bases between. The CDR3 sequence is CASSFWGGTEAFF. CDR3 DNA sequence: TGTGCCAGCAGCTTTTGGGGTGGCACTGAAGCTTTCTTT.

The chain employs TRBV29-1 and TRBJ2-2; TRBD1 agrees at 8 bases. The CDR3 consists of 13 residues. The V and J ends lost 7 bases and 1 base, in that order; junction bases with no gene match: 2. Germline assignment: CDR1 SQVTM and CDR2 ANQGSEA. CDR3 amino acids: CSGGQENTGELFF. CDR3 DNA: TGCAGCGGGGGACAGGAGAACACCGGGGAGCTGTTTTTT.

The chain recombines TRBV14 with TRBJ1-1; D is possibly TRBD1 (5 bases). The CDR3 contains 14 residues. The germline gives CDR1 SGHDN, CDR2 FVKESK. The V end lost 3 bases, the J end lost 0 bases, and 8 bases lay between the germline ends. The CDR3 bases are TGTGCCAGCAGCCATAGACAGCTGAACACTGAAGCTTTCTTT. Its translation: CASSHRQLNTEAFF.

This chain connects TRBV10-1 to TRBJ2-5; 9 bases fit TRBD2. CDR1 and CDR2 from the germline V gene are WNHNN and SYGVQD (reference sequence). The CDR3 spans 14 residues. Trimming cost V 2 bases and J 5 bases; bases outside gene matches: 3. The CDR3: CASSETSGLETQYF. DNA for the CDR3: TGCGCCAGCAGTGAGACTAGCGGGCTGGAGACCCAGTACTTC.

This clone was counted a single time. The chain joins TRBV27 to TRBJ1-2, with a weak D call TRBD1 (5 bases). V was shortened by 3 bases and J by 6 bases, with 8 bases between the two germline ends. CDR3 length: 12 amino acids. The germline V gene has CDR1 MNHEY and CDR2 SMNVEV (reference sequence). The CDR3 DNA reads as TGTGCCAGCAGTTTGGGAGGGGATGGCTACACCTTC. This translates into CASSLGGDGYTF.

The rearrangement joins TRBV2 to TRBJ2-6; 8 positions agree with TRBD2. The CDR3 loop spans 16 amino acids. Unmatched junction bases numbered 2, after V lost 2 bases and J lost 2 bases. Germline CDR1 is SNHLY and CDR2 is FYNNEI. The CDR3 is CASSESGGAGANVLTF. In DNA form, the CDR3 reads TGTGCCAGCAGTGAATCGGGAGGGGCTGGGGCCAACGTCCTGACTTTC.

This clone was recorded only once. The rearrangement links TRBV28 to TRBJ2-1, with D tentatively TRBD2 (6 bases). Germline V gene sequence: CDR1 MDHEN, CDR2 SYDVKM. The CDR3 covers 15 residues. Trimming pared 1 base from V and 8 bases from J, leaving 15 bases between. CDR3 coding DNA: TGTGCCAGCAGTTTATTTGGCGGGATTGACGATGAGCAGTTCTTC. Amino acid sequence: CASSLFGGIDDEQFF.

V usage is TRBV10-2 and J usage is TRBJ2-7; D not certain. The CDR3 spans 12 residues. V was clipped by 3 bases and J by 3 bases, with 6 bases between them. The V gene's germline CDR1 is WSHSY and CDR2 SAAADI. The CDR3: CASSEPVYEQYF. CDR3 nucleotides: TGCGCCAGCAGTGAACCGGTCTACGAGCAGTACTTC.

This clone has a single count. CDR3 nucleotide sequence: TGTGCCAGCAGCTTGTGGGGACAGGGGCTAGGGGAGACCCAGTACTTC. It encodes CASSLWGQGLGETQYF. The chain carries TRBV5-4 and TRBJ2-5, with 10 bases aligning to TRBD1. The CDR3 sequence is 16 residues long. With V trimmed by 1 base and J by 5 bases, 8 bases remained unmatched. CDR1 and CDR2 from the germline V gene are SGHNT and YYREEE (reference sequence).

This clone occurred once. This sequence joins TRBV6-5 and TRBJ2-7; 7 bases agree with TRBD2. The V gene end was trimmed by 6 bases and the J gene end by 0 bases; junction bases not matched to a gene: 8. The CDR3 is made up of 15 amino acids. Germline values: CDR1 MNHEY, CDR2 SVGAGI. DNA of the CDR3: TGTGCCAGCAGCCTGAGCGGGGCGAGCTCCTACGAGCAGTACTTC. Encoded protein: CASSLSGASSYEQYF.

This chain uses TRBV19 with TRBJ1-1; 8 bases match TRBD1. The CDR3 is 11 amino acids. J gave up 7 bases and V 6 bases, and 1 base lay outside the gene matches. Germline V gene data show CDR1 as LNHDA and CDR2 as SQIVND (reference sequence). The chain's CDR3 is CASRGTGEAFF. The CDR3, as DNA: TGTGCCAGTAGGGGGACAGGTGAAGCTTTCTTT.